The 13 T cell receptor beta chains below all came from one sample that was sequenced in a study of identifying expanded T cells in peripheral blood. Libraries were prepared by immunoSEQ multiplex PCR; TCRdb keeps only in-frame clonotypes and omits some of them. Of about 52,000 clones listed, 82% are singletons. The sample taken for sequencing was blood. The receptors were sampled from a person aged 18 to 75 in good health.

To note about this clone: This same CDR3 is encoded by further DNA sequences in the sample. V and J are TRBV7-2 and TRBJ2-1, with D maybe TRBD1 (5 bases). CDR1 and CDR2 (germline): SGHTA, FQGNSA. CDR3 length: 12 residues. With 2 bases removed from V and 6 bases from J, the gap between germline ends came to 5 bases. The CDR3 sequence: CASSLQGNEQFF. The CDR3 bases are TGTGCCAGCAGCTTACAGGGCAATGAGCAGTTCTTC.

The chain carries TRBV5-6 and TRBJ2-3, with D maybe TRBD2 (6 bases). The V end lost 4 bases, the J end lost 0 bases, and 21 bases lay between the germline ends. This CDR3 comprises 18 residues. Germline values: CDR1 SGHDT, CDR2 YYEEEE. CDR3 in amino acids: CASSHLNRGALSTDTQYF. The CDR3 DNA sequence: TGTGCCAGCAGCCATCTTAACCGCGGGGCCCTGAGCACAGATACGCAGTATTTT.

The chain couples TRBV19 to TRBJ2-5, with D tentatively TRBD1 or TRBD2 (5 bases each). The germline V gene has CDR1 LNHDA and CDR2 SQIVND (reference sequence). Trimming removed 10 bases from V and 0 bases from J, with 12 bases in between. The CDR3 spans 13 residues. CDR3 DNA: TGTGCCACCCGTGGGGGTAACCAAGAGACCCAGTACTTC. It is translated as CATRGGNQETQYF.

The V gene is TRBV7-9, the J gene TRBJ2-7; D tentatively fits TRBD1 or TRBD2 (5 bases each). The germline V gene has CDR1 SEHNR and CDR2 FQNEAQ (reference sequence). The CDR3 sequence is 13 residues long. Trimming removed 5 bases at V and 7 bases at J, with 15 bases between. CDR3 amino acids: CASSGSGPGEQYV. CDR3 nucleotide sequence: TGTGCCAGCAGCGGGTCGGGGCCGGGGGAGCAGTACGTC.

The table lists this clone with a few counts. V gene TRBV9 combines with J gene TRBJ2-5; D is unresolved. Germline V gene data show CDR1 as SGDLS and CDR2 as YYNGEE. Trimming removed 0 bases at V and 4 bases at J, with 10 bases between. The CDR3 runs 14 residues. CDR3: CASSVVSSGETQYF. Here the CDR3 DNA reads TGTGCCAGCAGCGTAGTTTCTTCGGGAGAGACCCAGTACTTC. The full variable domain, in which reference TRBV9 and TRBJ2-5 provide the parts outside the CDR3, is DSGVTQTPKHLITATGQRVTLRCSPRSGDLSVYWYQQSLDQGLQFLIQYYNGEERAKGNILERFSAQQFPDLHSELNLSSLELGDSALYFCASSVVSSGETQYFGPGTRLLVL.

The CDR3 region is CASSPGAYSLGSPLHF. Written as DNA, the CDR3 is TGTGCCAGCAGCCCAGGGGCCTATTCCTTGGGTTCACCCCTCCACTTT. This chain uses TRBV9 with TRBJ1-6, with TRBD1 as a possible D gene (6 bases). Germline lookup yields CDR1 SGDLS and CDR2 YYNGEE. Trimming stripped 4 bases from V and 9 bases from J, with 20 bases between. The CDR3 spans 16 residues.

This chain links TRBV7-2 with TRBJ2-1, with D tentatively TRBD1 (7 bases). Looked up from germline, CDR1 is SGHTA and CDR2 is FQGNSA. The CDR3 is 16 amino acids. The germline V and J ends were trimmed by 3 bases and 1 base, with 13 bases remaining between them. The CDR3 is CASSFTGAGSYNEQFF. The CDR3 DNA is TGTGCCAGCAGCTTTACAGGGGCGGGATCCTACAATGAGCAGTTCTTC.

This clone was observed a handful of times. The V call is TRBV5-4, the J call TRBJ1-3, with D uncertain. With 0 bases removed from V and 0 bases from J, the gap between germline ends came to 7 bases. Germline CDR1 SGHNT, CDR2 YYREEE (reference sequence). This CDR3 comprises 15 residues. The CDR3 loop is CASSLEGSSGNTIYF. CDR3 bases: TGTGCCAGCAGCTTGGAAGGAAGCTCTGGAAACACCATATATTTT.

The V gene is TRBV5-1, the J gene TRBJ1-2, with D hard to call. The CDR3 loop spans 14 amino acids. The germline V gene encodes CDR1 SGHRS and CDR2 YFSETQ. The germline V and J ends were trimmed by 0 bases and 2 bases, with 8 bases remaining between them. This CDR3 is CASSLGGANYGYTF. Here the CDR3 DNA reads TGCGCCAGCAGCTTGGGTGGAGCGAACTATGGCTACACCTTC.

This clone was counted at least ten times. V gene TRBV7-2 combines with J gene TRBJ1-2; TRBD1 might be the D (5 bases). This CDR3 contains 12 residues. Germline lookup yields CDR1 SGHTA and CDR2 FQGNSA. V was shortened by 2 bases and J by 7 bases, with 8 bases between the two germline ends. This CDR3 is CASSLRRGGYTF. The CDR3 nucleotides read TGTGCCAGCAGCTTAAGGAGGGGTGGCTACACCTTC.

Many counts were recorded for this clone. This sequence joins TRBV6-4 and TRBJ2-1; 14 nucleotides match TRBD2. There are 16 residues in the CDR3. V was clipped by 5 bases and J by 10 bases; unmatched bases: 10. Germline V gene data show CDR1 as MRHNA and CDR2 as SNTAGT. DNA of the CDR3: TGTGCCAGCAGTCCGACTAGCGGGAGGGCCACGGAGGAGCAGTTCTTC. It yields the protein CASSPTSGRATEEQFF.

The rearrangement joins TRBV10-3 to TRBJ1-2, with 7 bases identical to TRBD1. The germline V gene encodes CDR1 ENHRY and CDR2 SYGVKD. The CDR3 extends over 13 amino acids. The V segment lost 6 bases and the J segment 4 bases; nucleotides outside the gene matches: 5. CDR3 in amino acids: CAISSTGLYGYTF. The CDR3 nucleotides read TGTGCCATCAGCTCGACAGGGCTCTATGGCTACACCTTC.

The rearrangement joins TRBV7-3 to TRBJ1-1; tentative D call: TRBD1 (6 bases). Germline CDR1 SGHTA, CDR2 FQGTGA. The V and J ends lost 5 bases and 7 bases respectively, with 14 bases between them. CDR3 length: 13 residues. The CDR3 coding sequence is TGTGCCAGCAGCCAACAACAGGGCGGTGAAGCTTTCTTT. As protein: CASSQQQGGEAFF.